This TCR beta chain was captured in a study of neurological immune-mediated disorders. About the research overall: Among around 34 multiple sclerosis patients, approximately 31 were relapsing-remitting and 3 were secondary progressive.

Overall study results and limits: Clinical and MRI features did not associate with the cluster found in multiple sclerosis patients.

The unsorted libraries originated from 2 million PBMCs kept at -80 C. This clonotype was picked up many times. Its antigen is unknown. Germline CDR1 SEHNR, CDR2 FQNEAQ (reference sequence). Between the trimmed V and J ends, which lost 4 bases and 9 bases, there was a span of 10 bases. The CDR3 is made up of 13 amino acids. The cDNA was synthesized by means of template-switch 5'RACE, which was carried out with 10-nucleotide random UMIs. TCRdb recomputed calls from the 5' RACE reads with MiXCR, one row per CDR3 protein. The sample has 50,000 to 65,000 distinct CDR3 sequences, less than 4.5% seen once. The TCR originated in a man aged 25-45 years with multiple sclerosis. Sequencing was performed on PBMCs. This rearrangement joins TRBV7-9 to TRBJ1-6; no reliable D call. The CDR3 nucleotides are TGTGCCAGCAGCTCCTCGTCGGGTTCACCCCTCCACTTT. Encoded protein: CASSSSSGSPLHF.